The present entry profiles one T cell receptor (beta chain) with its context. Arm-PCR with iRepertoire HTBI primers amplified the CDR3 regions for these TCR beta libraries. TCRdb passed the multiplex PCR reads through MiXCR, listing each CDR3 protein once. Of a few hundred thousand distinct CDR3 sequences listed, 23% are singletons. The data originate from a study of regulatory T cells in long-lasting Graves disease. Noted time point: persistent/refractory GD, antithyroid drugs over 5 years with positive TRAb. From RNA extracted from PBMCs, the TCR library was made. This sequence was found in a middle-aged woman with Graves disease. The sequencing here drew on peripheral blood mononuclear cells (PBMCs), taken when the disease was refractory, from a patient treated with antithyroid drugs.

This CDR3 is CAWAGHGVNTEAFF. DNA of the CDR3: TGTGCCTGGGCTGGACATGGGGTGAACACTGAAGCTTTCTTT. The rearrangement joins TRBV30 to TRBJ1-1; TRBD1 might be the D (5 bases). Trimming left V 5 bases short and J 0 bases short, with 13 bases between. The V gene's germline CDR1 is GTSNPN and CDR2 SVGIG (reference sequence). The length of the CDR3 is 14 residues.